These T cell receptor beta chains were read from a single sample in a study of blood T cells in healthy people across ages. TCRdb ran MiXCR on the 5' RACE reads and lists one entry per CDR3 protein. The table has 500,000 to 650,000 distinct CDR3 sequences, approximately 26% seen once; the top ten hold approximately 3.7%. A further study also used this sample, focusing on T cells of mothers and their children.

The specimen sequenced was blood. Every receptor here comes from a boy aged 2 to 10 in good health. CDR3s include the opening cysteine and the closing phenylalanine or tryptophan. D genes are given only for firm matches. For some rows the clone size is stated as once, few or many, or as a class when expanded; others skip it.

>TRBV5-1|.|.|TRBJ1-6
CASREGDGSPLHF
TGCGCCAGCAGAGAGGGCGATGGATCACCCCTCCACTTT
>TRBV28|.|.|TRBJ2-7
CASSFGREKSYEQYF
TGTGCCAGCAGTTTCGGCAGGGAGAAATCCTACGAGCAGTACTTC
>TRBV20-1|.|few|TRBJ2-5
CSARPRLGETQYF
TGCAGTGCTAGACCCCGTCTAGGCGAGACCCAGTACTTC
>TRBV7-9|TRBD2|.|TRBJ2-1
CASSLSFTSGGADEQFF
TGTGCCAGCAGCTTGAGCTTTACTAGCGGGGGGGCCGATGAGCAGTTCTTC
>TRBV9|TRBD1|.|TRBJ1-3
CASSVGQGDTIYF
TGTGCCAGCAGCGTAGGACAGGGCGACACCATATATTTT
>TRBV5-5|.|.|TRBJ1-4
CASSLVTGSNEKLFF
TGTGCCAGCAGCTTGGTTACAGGGTCTAATGAAAAACTGTTTTTT
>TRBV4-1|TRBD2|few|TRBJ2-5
CASSQAGSGGLQETQYF
TGCGCCAGCAGCCAAGCGGGCAGCGGGGGGCTCCAAGAGACCCAGTACTTC
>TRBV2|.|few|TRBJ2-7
CASSNSRRGFQHEQYF
TGTGCCAGCAGTAACTCCCGGAGGGGGTTTCAGCACGAGCAGTACTTC
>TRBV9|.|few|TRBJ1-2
CASSVAGVYGYTF
TGTGCCAGCAGCGTAGCGGGAGTCTATGGCTACACCTTC
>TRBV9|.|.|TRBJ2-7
CASSNGLGFYEQYF
TGTGCCAGCAGCAACGGATTAGGGTTTTACGAGCAGTACTTC
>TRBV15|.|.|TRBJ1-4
CATSREGLREKLFF
TGTGCCACCAGCAGAGAAGGGTTACGAGAAAAACTGTTTTTT
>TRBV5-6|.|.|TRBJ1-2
CASRRRRGNYGYTF
TGTGCCAGCAGACGGCGCCGCGGCAACTATGGCTACACCTTC
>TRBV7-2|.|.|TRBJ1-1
CASSLGYTGNSEAFF
TGTGCCAGCAGCTTGGGCTACACAGGGAACTCTGAAGCTTTCTTT
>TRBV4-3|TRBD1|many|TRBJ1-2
CASSQGKGPGTGEGYTF
TGCGCCAGCAGCCAAGGGAAAGGCCCCGGGACAGGGGAAGGCTACACCTTC
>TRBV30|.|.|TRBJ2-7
CAWSEGGGTYEQYF
TGTGCCTGGAGTGAGGGAGGAGGGACCTACGAGCAGTACTTC
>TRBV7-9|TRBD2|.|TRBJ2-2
CASSPAGGRYTGELFF
TGTGCCAGCAGCCCCGCGGGGGGGCGGTACACCGGGGAGCTGTTTTTT
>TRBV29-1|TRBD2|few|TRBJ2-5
CSVDSPSGQETQYF
TGCAGCGTTGATTCCCCTAGCGGACAAGAGACCCAGTACTTC
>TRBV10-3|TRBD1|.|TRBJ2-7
CAISEGQEYEQYF
TGTGCCATCAGTGAGGGACAGGAGTACGAGCAGTACTTC
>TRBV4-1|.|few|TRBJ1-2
CASSQDPRGGYTF
TGCGCCAGCAGCCAAGATCCGAGGGGGGGCTACACCTTC
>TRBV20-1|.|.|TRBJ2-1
CSARDFQGTDNEQFF
TGCAGTGCTAGAGATTTCCAGGGAACGGACAATGAGCAGTTCTTC
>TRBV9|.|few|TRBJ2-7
CASSVGGDSYEQYF
TGTGCCAGCAGCGTAGGGGGGGACTCCTACGAGCAGTACTTC
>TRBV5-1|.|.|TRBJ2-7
CASSLEPSDSYEQYF
TGCGCCAGCAGCTTGGAACCTAGCGACAGCTACGAGCAGTACTTC
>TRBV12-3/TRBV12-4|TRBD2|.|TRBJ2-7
CASSRASGSSYEQYF
TGTGCCAGCAGTAGGGCTAGCGGAAGCTCCTACGAGCAGTACTTC
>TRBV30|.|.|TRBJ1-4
CAWHDPGTRLFF
TGTGCCTGGCACGATCCCGGAACAAGACTGTTTTTT
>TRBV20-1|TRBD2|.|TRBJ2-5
CSAGVAGTQETQYF
TGCAGTGCGGGAGTAGCGGGGACCCAAGAGACCCAGTACTTC
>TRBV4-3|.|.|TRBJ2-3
CASSQVGQSFPSTDTQYF
TGCGCCAGCAGCCAAGTAGGACAGAGCTTTCCTAGCACAGATACGCAGTATTTT
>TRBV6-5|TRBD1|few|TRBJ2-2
CASSWTGTGELFF
TGTGCCAGCAGTTGGACAGGGACCGGGGAGCTGTTTTTT
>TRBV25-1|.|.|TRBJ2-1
CASSGYRVPYNEQFF
TGTGCCAGCAGTGGGTACAGGGTCCCATACAATGAGCAGTTCTTC
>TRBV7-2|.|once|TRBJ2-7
CASSLERQGFGRSYEQYF
TGTGCCAGCAGCTTAGAGAGGCAGGGCTTTGGGAGGTCCTACGAGCAGTACTTC
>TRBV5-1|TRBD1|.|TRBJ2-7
CASSEDRGFYEQYF
TGCGCCAGCAGCGAGGACAGGGGATTCTACGAGCAGTACTTC
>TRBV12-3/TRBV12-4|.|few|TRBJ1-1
CASSSSVSYGGLEAFF
TGTGCCAGCAGTTCTAGCGTTTCTTACGGGGGTTTGGAAGCTTTCTTT
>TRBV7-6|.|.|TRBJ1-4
CASSLSTDEDEKLFF
TGTGCCAGCAGCTTGTCGACAGATGAGGATGAAAAACTGTTTTTT
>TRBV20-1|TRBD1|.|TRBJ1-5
CGARAIGQGGQPQHF
TGCGGTGCTAGAGCAATTGGACAGGGCGGTCAGCCCCAGCATTTT
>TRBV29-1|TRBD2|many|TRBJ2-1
CSVEDPIERDFYNEQFF
TGCAGCGTTGAAGATCCGATCGAGCGGGACTTCTACAATGAGCAGTTCTTC
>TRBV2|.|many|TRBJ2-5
CASSEGETQYF
TGTGCCAGCAGTGAAGGGGAGACCCAGTACTTC
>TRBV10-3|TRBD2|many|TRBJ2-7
CAIRGTISDEQYF
TGTGCCATCAGGGGGACTATTTCTGACGAGCAGTACTTC
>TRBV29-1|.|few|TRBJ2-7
CSVGSSAYEQYF
TGCAGCGTTGGTAGCAGCGCCTACGAGCAGTACTTC
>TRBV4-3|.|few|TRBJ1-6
CASSQDVAYNSPLHF
TGCGCCAGCAGCCAAGACGTGGCTTATAATTCACCCCTCCACTTT
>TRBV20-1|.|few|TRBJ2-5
CSASSGISREQETQYF
TGCAGTGCTAGCAGTGGGATCAGCCGGGAACAAGAGACCCAGTACTTC
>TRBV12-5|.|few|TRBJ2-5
CASGFRQETQYF
TGTGCTAGTGGTTTTCGTCAAGAGACCCAGTACTTC
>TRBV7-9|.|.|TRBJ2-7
CASSRQGSGSYEQYF
TGTGCCAGCAGCCGGCAGGGTAGTGGCTCCTACGAGCAGTACTTC